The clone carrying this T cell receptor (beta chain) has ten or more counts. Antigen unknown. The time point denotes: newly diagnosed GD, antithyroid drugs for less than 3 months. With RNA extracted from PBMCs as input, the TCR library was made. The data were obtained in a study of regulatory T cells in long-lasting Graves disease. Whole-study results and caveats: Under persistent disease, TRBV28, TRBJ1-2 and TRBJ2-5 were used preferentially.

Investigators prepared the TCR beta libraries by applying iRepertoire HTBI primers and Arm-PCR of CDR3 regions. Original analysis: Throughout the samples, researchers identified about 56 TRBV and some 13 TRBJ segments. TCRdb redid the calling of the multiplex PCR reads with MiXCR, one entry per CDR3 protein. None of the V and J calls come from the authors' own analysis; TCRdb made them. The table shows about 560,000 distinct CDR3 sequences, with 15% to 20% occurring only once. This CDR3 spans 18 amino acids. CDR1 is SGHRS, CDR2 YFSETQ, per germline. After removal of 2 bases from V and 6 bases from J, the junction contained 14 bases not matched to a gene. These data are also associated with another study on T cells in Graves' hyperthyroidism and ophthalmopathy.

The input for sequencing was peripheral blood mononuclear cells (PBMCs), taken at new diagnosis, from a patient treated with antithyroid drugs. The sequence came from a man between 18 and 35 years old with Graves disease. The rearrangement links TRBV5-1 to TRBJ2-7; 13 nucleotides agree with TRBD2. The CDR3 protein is CASSFGTSGIYSAGEQYF. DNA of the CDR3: TGCGCCAGCAGCTTCGGGACTAGCGGGATTTATAGCGCGGGCGAGCAGTACTTC.